This T cell receptor beta chain emerged from a study of blood T cell repertoires in COVID-19. The V end was cut by 1 base, the J end by 3 bases, with 8 bases between. Germline values: CDR1 SGHNT, CDR2 YYREEE (reference sequence). The CDR3 consists of 15 residues. The assay was immunoSEQ multiplex PCR, and TCRdb's table has in-frame clones only and misses some. The table shows about 320,000 clones, with 90% to 95% occurring only once. The origin of this receptor is a woman in her twenties or thirties who had been exposed to COVID-19. Sequenced sample: PBMCs or T cells enriched from blood (not recorded which). The chain is built from TRBV5-4 and TRBJ1-6; TRBD1 is a possible D gene (5 bases). The CDR3, as DNA: TGTGCCAGCAGCTTGCAACAGGTCTATAATTCACCCCTCCACTTT. Amino acids: CASSLQQVYNSPLHF.